This T cell receptor (beta chain) was recovered during a study of blood T cell repertoires in COVID-19 (dated by TCRdb to the early 2020s). Context from the whole study: Samples from collaborators originated in the United States, Italy and Spain and spanned both the acute and convalescent phases of COVID-19. A de-identified subject ID, COVID-19 status, age in years and sex were almost always included in the sample metadata. The repertoires were released in a freely available public database intended as a resource for research on the immune response to SARS-CoV-2. Samples were obtained from the ongoing ImmuneRACE study (first 160 participants) and from some 1,300 subjects provided by 6 global collaborators. The dataset comprised deeply sampled blood TCRbeta repertoires from subjects exposed to, actively infected with, or recovered from COVID-19. Where available, HLA class I and class II types were obtained from metadata supplied by the sample provider rather than from assay-based typing. The material from the prospective study consisted of cDNA or gDNA derived from T cells, B-cell-depleted T cells, or PBMCs. Overall results and qualifications from the work: The quantity of clinical and demographic metadata differed by source and by participant and was supplied without curation.

This clone was observed once. Its recognized antigen is unknown. No much larger clonotype is one base removed from it; base qualities were not supplied. TCRbeta CDR3 regions were amplified from genomic DNA by means of the immunoSEQ Assay, a bias-controlled multiplex PCR. The authors' pipeline ran thus. Nucleated cell counts per sample were estimated from amplification of reference gene primers within the assay. To quantify the absolute abundance of each unique TCRbeta CDR3 rearrangement, sequence reads were collapsed and filtered. For each sample, productive Simpson clonality was calculated by taking the square root of Simpson's diversity index across productive rearrangements. This immuneACCESS table, as held by TCRdb, lists in-frame sequences with V and J called but not all clones. Of the missing ones, under half trace to an unresolved V gene in checked studies; the others have no known cause. Clone size and the V and J calls come from that table; the DNA yielded D and trimming. This sample lists around 300,000 clones; around 85% were detected once. The leading ten clones occupy about 5.7% of the sample.

Participants in the prospective study were aged 18 to 89 years, lived in 20 to 30 United States geographic areas, and enrolled through a virtual design. In the prospective study, cohorts were assigned on the basis of participant-reported clinical history obtained from a screening survey and a study questionnaire. Recovered participants in ImmuneRACE Cohort 3 were defined as having two consecutive negative NP/OP PCR tests, clearance from a healthcare professional, or resolution of symptoms. Mobile phlebotomists in the prospective study collected whole blood, serum and a nasopharyngeal or oropharyngeal swab from every participant. Over a roughly 2-month period, participants in the prospective study had the option of providing additional blood draws and questionnaires. Before DNA extraction, prospective study blood samples were shipped either frozen or at room temperature. Based on the germline V gene (reference sequence), the CDR1 and CDR2 sequences are DFQATT and SNEGSKA. V loses 7 bases, J loses 5 bases, and the germline ends lie 9 bases apart. Reading from cysteine to phenylalanine, the CDR3 counts 11 amino acids. Left in the record is the CDR3 DNA by itself, 33 bases read in frame from the first base.

Recombination linked TRBV20-1 to TRBJ2-1; 5 matching bases give a weak D call of TRBD2. The TCR was taken from a woman in her 40s who had recovered from COVID-19. The material sequenced was PBMCs or T cells enriched from blood (not recorded which). The nucleotide sequence reads as follows: TGCAGTGTTTCGGGGAACAATGAGCAGTTCTTC. It translates as CSVSGNNEQFF.